This T cell receptor beta chain was identified during a study of shared clonotypes between healthy human individuals (dated by TCRdb to 2020 to 2021). At the level of the whole study: A few men and two women, aged 18 to 49 years, made up the cohort. Per donor, three plates each were used for CD4 naive and CD4 memory, two for CD8 naive, and one for CD8 memory. To increase sequencing depth and limit assay-specific biases, TCR repertoire library preparation and sequencing were carried out by different laboratories using diverse techniques. To estimate repertoire size and how much clonotypes are shared between individuals, the study performed deep sequencing of blood TCR repertoires from a handful of healthy adults. Leukapheresis yielded between about 0.9 and 8.9 billion PBMCs per donor. Results and caveats for the whole study, not just this receptor: Because the study included only a small number of donors, the genetic and exposure-history diversity represented was limited. Estimated clonotype richness was generally larger for naive than for memory subsets. Based on pairwise subsampling, the degree of clonotype sharing among donors was expected to be affected by sequencing depth. Clonotypes shared by all four sorted-subset donors showed higher generation probabilities than non-shared clonotypes. Incomplete sequencing was indicated by rarefaction of sorted-subset datasets, despite the large sequencing depth. When a few donors were compared, the shared fraction of clonotypes was roughly 5% for naive CD4, more than 3% for naive CD8, roughly 2.5% for memory CD4, and 0.3% to 0.5% for memory CD8. Sampling was restricted to blood, and TCR repertoires in tissues likely differ from the TCR repertoires found in blood.

On this clone itself: Its antigen is not yet known. Within one base of it there is no much larger clone, and no base qualities were kept.

The donors were healthy, HIV-negative adults with no recently reported acute infections or vaccinations. All donors were Caucasian adults living in Nashville, Tennessee, USA. CD4+ T cells were enriched through magnetic negative selection, after which naive cells were positively selected on CD45RA and the remaining negative fraction served as the memory subset. Blood was collected by leukapheresis, and PBMCs were isolated by Ficoll-Histopaque density gradient centrifugation and then cryopreserved in liquid nitrogen vapor phase. Purity and quantity of every magnetically sorted T cell population were checked by analytical flow cytometry. From each sorted fraction, genomic DNA was isolated and quantified by UV absorbance on a Nanodrop 2000c. TCR CDR3 regions were amplified from genomic DNA by multiplex PCR using the deep immunoSEQ assay. Genomic DNA extracted from each cell subset was distributed evenly over all wells of several immunoSEQ 96-well plates, and each plate served as one replicate. For sorted subsets, roughly 200 ng of genomic DNA, equivalent to 25,000 to 35,000 T cell genomes, went into each replicate PCR. The purified libraries were quantified using a Qubit 3.0 fluorometer, sized with a Bioanalyzer 2100, and then quantified again using the KAPA Library Quantification kit. Every immunoSEQ 96-well plate was sequenced on a dedicated single-read 150-cycle Illumina NextSeq 550 flow cell. The source study handled its data this way. Because the immunoSEQ output included only junctional sequences and no quality scores, the filtering could not be the same as the filtering used for full-length reads. To assign V/J genes and CDR3, sequences were annotated against IMGT germline references using PyIR, a Python wrapper for IgBLAST v1.9. Reads were filtered out if the reads had weak V/J assignments (E-value above 1e-6), no CDR3, stop codons, out-of-frame junctions, or ambiguous translated residues. V3J clonotypes were defined as sequences sharing the same inferred V gene, J gene, and CDR3 amino acid sequence. Percentage overlap between repertoires was calculated by dividing the number of shared unique clonotypes by the size of the smaller repertoire. Richness of each repertoire was evaluated using RTK rarefaction, the Chao1 estimator, and Recon v2.1 estimates of unobserved clonotypes. Generation probabilities for all TCRbeta clonotypes obtained by the gDNA method from several donors were computed using OLGA. TCRdb provides this immuneACCESS table in a form limited to in-frame rearrangements. Some clones are lacking; in checked studies, under half of them reflect an unresolved V gene, and why the rest are absent is not known. V and J calls and clone size are as listed in that table; D and trimming were resolved from the DNA. Counted in this sample were 1.4 million or so clones; 98% of them appeared once. 0.3% to 0.45% of the sample is held by the ten biggest clonotypes.

According to the germline V gene, CDR1 reads SQVTM and CDR2 reads ANQGSEA. Spanning cysteine to phenylalanine, the CDR3 consists of 17 amino acids. The only DNA kept is the CDR3, 51 bases in frame from the first base. V is clipped by 3 bases and J by 3 bases, and the sequence between their germline boundaries is 20 bases long. The TCR comes from a man aged 30 to 45 in good health. The sequenced sample consisted of naive CD4+ T cells sorted from blood. The label giving this sample's cell subset or site can be read as: CD45RA+ positively selected. The V and J segments used are TRBV29-1 and TRBJ2-2; the D gene is perhaps TRBD2, from 6 matching bases. The CDR3 region: CSVDNGIGGAHTGELFF. The nucleotide sequence reads as follows: TGCAGCGTTGATAATGGTATCGGCGGGGCGCACACCGGGGAGCTGTTTTTT.